This is a list of T cell receptor beta chains from one sample in a study of T cells in tuberculosis. Here immunoSEQ multiplex PCR was the method, and the copy in TCRdb shows in-frame clones only, minus some. This table has 25,000 to 35,000 clones, approximately 95% appearing once. Source material: PBMCs. The receptors derive from a donor aged 10-29 years with latent tuberculosis or without tuberculosis infection. Each CDR3 is given without its conserved first and last residue. Fields, in order: V gene, CDR3 length, J gene, CDR3 protein.

TRBV7-9	13	TRBJ2-7	ASSLEVAGRYEQY
TRBV5-6	12	TRBJ1-1	ASSLGAQRTEAF
TRBV7-9	12	TRBJ2-2	ASSLEVETGELF
TRBV10-3	12	TRBJ2-7	ATRPSGSSYEQY
TRBV29-1	9	TRBJ1-1	SAERQLEAF
TRBV5-6	9	TRBJ2-1	ASSLVVEQF
TRBV6-4	14	TRBJ2-2	ASSDEYRQVTGELF
TRBV21-1	17	TRBJ2-5	ASSIPGLAGAGTQETQY
TRBV6-5	13	TRBJ2-2	ASWGLAGNTGELF
TRBV19	14	TRBJ1-2	ASSPTRQGRTYGYT
TRBV6-6	13	TRBJ1-5	ASTPWQGSNQPQH
TRBV29-1	13	TRBJ1-4	SVGGRGVFNEKLF